Reported below is one TCR beta chain. Antigen unknown. Other DNA variants within this sample encode the same CDR3. The CDR3 runs 13 residues. Germline V gene lookup returns CDR1 SGHDN and CDR2 FVKESK. V lost 0 bases and J 7 bases, leaving 6 bases between the germline ends. The data derive from a study of OX40 agonist ivuxolimab in advanced cancers. Study-level information: The dose-escalation group included hepatocellular carcinoma, melanoma, renal cell carcinoma and head and neck cancer.

The protocol was immunoSEQ multiplex PCR, while the TCRdb copy is restricted to in-frame clones and leaves out a portion. The sample holds some 50,000 clones, more than 80% seen once. Study-wide findings and caveats: Among T cells, CD8+ cells averaged more expanded clones than CD4+ cells. The expanded peripheral T cells' antigen specificity was not determined.

The sampling schedule covered blood at baseline, cycle 4 day 1, and cycle 7 day 1. This specimen consisted of CD4+ or CD8+ T cells sorted from blood, obtained in a trial of the OX40 agonist ivuxolimab. The clonotype comes from an adult with an advanced solid tumor such as melanoma, head and neck, liver or kidney cancer. The chain uses TRBV14 and TRBJ2-2; D remains ambiguous. This chain's CDR3 is CASSQDLGGELFF. In DNA form, the CDR3 reads TGTGCCAGCAGCCAAGATCTGGGCGGGGAGCTGTTTTTT.